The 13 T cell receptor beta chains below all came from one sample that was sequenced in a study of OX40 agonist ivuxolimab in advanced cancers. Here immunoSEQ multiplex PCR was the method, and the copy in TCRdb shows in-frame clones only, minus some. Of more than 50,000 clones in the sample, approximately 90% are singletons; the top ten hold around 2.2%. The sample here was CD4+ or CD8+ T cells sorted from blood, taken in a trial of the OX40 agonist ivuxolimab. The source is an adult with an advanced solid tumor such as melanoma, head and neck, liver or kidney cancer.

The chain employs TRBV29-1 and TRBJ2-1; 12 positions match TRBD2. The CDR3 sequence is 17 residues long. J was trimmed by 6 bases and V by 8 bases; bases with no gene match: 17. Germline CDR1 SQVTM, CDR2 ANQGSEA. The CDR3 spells CSPRIYASGRAGNEQFF. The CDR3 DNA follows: TGCAGCCCGCGAATCTATGCTAGCGGGAGGGCAGGCAATGAGCAGTTCTTC.

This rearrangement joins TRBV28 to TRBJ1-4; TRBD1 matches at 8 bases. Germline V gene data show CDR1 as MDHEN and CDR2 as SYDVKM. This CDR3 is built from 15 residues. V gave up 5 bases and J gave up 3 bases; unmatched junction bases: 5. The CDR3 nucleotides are TGTGCCAGCAGTGGCAGGGGGCGGTCTAATGAAAAACTGTTTTTT. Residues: CASSGRGRSNEKLFF.

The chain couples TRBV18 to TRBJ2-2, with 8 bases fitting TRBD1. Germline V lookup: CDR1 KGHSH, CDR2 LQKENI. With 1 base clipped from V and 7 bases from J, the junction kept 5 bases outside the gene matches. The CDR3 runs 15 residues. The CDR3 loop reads CASSPRETGVGELFF. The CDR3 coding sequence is TGTGCCAGCTCACCACGAGAGACAGGGGTCGGGGAGCTGTTTTTT.

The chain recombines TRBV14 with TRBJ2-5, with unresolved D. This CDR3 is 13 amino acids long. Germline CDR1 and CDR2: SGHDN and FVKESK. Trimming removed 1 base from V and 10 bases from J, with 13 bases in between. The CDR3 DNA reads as TGTGCCAGCAGCCAAGTTCAGGACGGCATCCAGTACTTC. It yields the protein CASSQVQDGIQYF.

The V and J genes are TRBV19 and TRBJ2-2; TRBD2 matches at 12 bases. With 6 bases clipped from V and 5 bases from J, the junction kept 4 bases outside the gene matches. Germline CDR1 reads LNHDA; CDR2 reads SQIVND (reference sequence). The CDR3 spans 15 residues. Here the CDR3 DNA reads TGTGCCAGTAGACCAGGACTAGCGGGGACCGGGGAGCTGTTTTTT. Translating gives CASRPGLAGTGELFF.

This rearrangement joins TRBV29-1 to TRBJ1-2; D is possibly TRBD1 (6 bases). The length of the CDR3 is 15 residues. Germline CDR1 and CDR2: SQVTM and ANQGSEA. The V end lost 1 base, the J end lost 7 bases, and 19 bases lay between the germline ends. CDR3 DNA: TGCAGCGTTGAAGTTCTCCCAGGGGAGATTGGTGGCTACACCTTC. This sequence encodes CSVEVLPGEIGGYTF.

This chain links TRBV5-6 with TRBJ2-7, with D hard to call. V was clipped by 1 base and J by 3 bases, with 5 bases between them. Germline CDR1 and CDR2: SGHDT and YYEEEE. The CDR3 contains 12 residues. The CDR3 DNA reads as TGTGCCAGCAGCTTGTTCAACTACGAGCAGTACTTC. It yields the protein CASSLFNYEQYF.

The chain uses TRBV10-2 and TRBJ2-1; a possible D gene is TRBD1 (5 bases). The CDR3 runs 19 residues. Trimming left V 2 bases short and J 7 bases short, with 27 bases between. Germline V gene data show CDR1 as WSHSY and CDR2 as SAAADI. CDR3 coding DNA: TGCGCCAGCAGTGAGGTTGTAGGTCCAGGGATAGGTTTTAGAAATGAGCAGTTCTTC. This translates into CASSEVVGPGIGFRNEQFF.

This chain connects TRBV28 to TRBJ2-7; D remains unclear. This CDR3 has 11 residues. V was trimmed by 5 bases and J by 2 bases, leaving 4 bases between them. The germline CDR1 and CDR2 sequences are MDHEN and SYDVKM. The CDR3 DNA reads TGTGCCAGCAGTGTAGCCTACGAGCAGTACTTC. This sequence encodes CASSVAYEQYF.

The CDR3 nucleotides read TGTGCCAGCAGCCGGACTAGCGAGATCTACGAGCAGTACTTC. Amino acids: CASSRTSEIYEQYF. V usage is TRBV7-2 and J usage is TRBJ2-7, with 9 bases fitting TRBD2. This CDR3 is built from 14 residues. V trimming: 5 bases; J trimming: 3 bases; junction bases outside the gene matches: 5. From germline, CDR1 is SGHTA and CDR2 FQGNSA.

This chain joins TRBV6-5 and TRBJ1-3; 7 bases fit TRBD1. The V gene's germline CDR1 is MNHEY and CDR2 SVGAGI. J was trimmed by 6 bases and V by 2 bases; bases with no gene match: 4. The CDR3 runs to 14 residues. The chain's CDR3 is CASSYTTGANTIYF. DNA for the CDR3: TGTGCCAGCAGTTACACTACAGGGGCAAACACCATATATTTT.

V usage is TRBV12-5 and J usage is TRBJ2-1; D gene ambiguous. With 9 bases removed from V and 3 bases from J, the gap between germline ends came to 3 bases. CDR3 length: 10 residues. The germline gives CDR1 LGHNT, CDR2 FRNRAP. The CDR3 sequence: CARLYNEQFF. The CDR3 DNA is TGTGCTAGGCTCTACAATGAGCAGTTCTTC.

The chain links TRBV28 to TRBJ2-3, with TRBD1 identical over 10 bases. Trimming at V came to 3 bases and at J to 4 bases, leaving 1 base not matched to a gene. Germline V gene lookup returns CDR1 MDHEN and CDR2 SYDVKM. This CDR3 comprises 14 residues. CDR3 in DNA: TGTGCCAGCAGTTTGACAGGGGGCGCAGATACGCAGTATTTT. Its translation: CASSLTGGADTQYF.